Listed below are T cell receptor beta chains from one sample, sequenced in a study of shared clonotypes between healthy human individuals. TCRdb's copy holds only in-frame clones and misses some; the assay was immunoSEQ multiplex PCR. The sample includes around 1.9 million clones, just under 95% seen only once; the top ten take about 1.7%. Sequences were obtained from naive CD8+ T cells from PBMCs. The receptors were sampled from a man aged 18 to 30 in good health. Some clones in this sample may be carry-over from other donors' samples. The CDR3 runs from the conserved cysteine through the conserved F or W. The order of the fields is V gene, D gene, clone size, J gene, CDR3 DNA, CDR3 protein. D genes are given only for firm matches. The size field is filled for only some rows; it gives once, few, many or a size class.

>TRBV5-5|NA|NA|TRBJ2-5
TGTGCCAGCAGCTTGGGGCTACTGGGACACCTCCAAGAGACCCAGTACTTC
CASSLGLLGHLQETQYF
>TRBV5-4|TRBD2|once|TRBJ2-1
TGTGCCAGCAGCCTGAAGCGGGAGGCCTACAATGAGCAGTTCTTC
CASSLKREAYNEQFF
>TRBV12-5|NA|NA|TRBJ2-5
TGTGCTAGTGGTACTTACCGGGAAGGAGGGGAGACCCAGTACTTC
CASGTYREGGETQYF
>TRBV5-1|NA|NA|TRBJ2-1
TGCGCCAGCAGCTTTGAGGGGGGGATCCATGAGCAGTTCTTC
CASSFEGGIHEQFF
>TRBV7-9|NA|NA|TRBJ2-7
TGTGCCAGCAGCACCCGGGACGGAACCTACGAGCAGTACTTC
CASSTRDGTYEQYF
>TRBV28|TRBD1|once|TRBJ2-7
TGTGCCAGCAGTTTGGAAATACAGGGACAGGACGAGCAGTACTTC
CASSLEIQGQDEQYF
>TRBV27|NA|once|TRBJ2-2
TGTGCCAGCAGTTTAAGAAGCACCGGGGAGCTGTTTTTT
CASSLRSTGELFF
>TRBV7-2|NA|NA|TRBJ1-2
TGTGCCAGCAGCTTAGCGAGAGGCCAGGGAGACTACACCTTC
CASSLARGQGDYTF
>TRBV11-3|NA|NA|TRBJ2-7
TGTGCCAGCAGCTTAGATGGGGACGGGACCGAGCAGTACTTC
CASSLDGDGTEQYF
>TRBV13|NA|NA|TRBJ1-1
TGTGCCAGCAGCTTCTTCGGGGAGGGCGGGGTCACTGAAGCTTTCTTT
CASSFFGEGGVTEAFF
>TRBV27|NA|NA|TRBJ2-3
TGTGCCAGCAGTTTATTGACTGCTGGAGATACGCAGTATTTT
CASSLLTAGDTQYF
>TRBV21-1|NA|NA|TRBJ2-7
TGTGCCAGCAGCAAAGCCCCGGGGGGCCTACGAGAGCAGTACTTC
CASSKAPGGLREQYF
>TRBV29-1|TRBD1|NA|TRBJ1-2
TGCAGCGTCCTACAGGGGTACTATGGCTACACCTTC
CSVLQGYYGYTF
>TRBV28|TRBD1|NA|TRBJ2-7
TGTGCCAGCAGTTTAGGGGACAGCAACACCTACGAGCAGTACTTC
CASSLGDSNTYEQYF
>TRBV11-2|NA|NA|TRBJ2-6
TGTGCCAGCAGGGACGGCGGGATTGGGGCCAACGTCCTGACTTTC
CASRDGGIGANVLTF
>TRBV5-6|NA|NA|TRBJ2-7
TGTGCCAGCAGTAAGACCAGGTACGAGCAGTACTTC
CASSKTRYEQYF
>TRBV5-5|NA|NA|TRBJ1-5
TGTGCCAGCAGCTTGGTTCAGGGCGGTCAGCCCCAGCATTTT
CASSLVQGGQPQHF
>TRBV28|NA|NA|TRBJ2-2
TGTGCCAGCAGGCGCCTGGGGCGCACCGGGGAGCTGTTTTTT
CASRRLGRTGELFF
>TRBV5-1|NA|NA|TRBJ2-2
TGCGCCAGCAGCTTGAGGGAACCTGTCACCGGGGAGCTGTTTTTT
CASSLREPVTGELFF
>TRBV5-1|NA|few|TRBJ2-5
TGCGCCAGCAGCTTGTCGGAGACCCAGTACTTC
CASSLSETQYF
>TRBV25-1|TRBD2|NA|TRBJ2-5
TGTGCCAGCAGTGTCGGACTAGCGGGAGTTTGGGAGACCCAGTACTTC
CASSVGLAGVWETQYF
>TRBV27|NA|few|TRBJ2-2
TGTGCCAGCAGTTTATTACCATGGGAGACCGGGGAGCTGTTTTTT
CASSLLPWETGELFF
>TRBV11-2|TRBD1|NA|TRBJ2-7
TGTGCCAGCAGCGGACAGGTGCGATCCTACGAGCAGTACTTC
CASSGQVRSYEQYF
>TRBV28|TRBD1|NA|TRBJ2-7
TGTGCCAGCAGTTTAGGGACAGGGAATACCTACGAGCAGTACTTC
CASSLGTGNTYEQYF
>TRBV19|TRBD2|once|TRBJ2-7
TGTGCCAGTAGTATAGATTTAGCGGGCTACGAGCAGTACTTC
CASSIDLAGYEQYF
>TRBV4-3|TRBD1|once|TRBJ2-1
TGCGCCAGCAGCCAAGATTCGGGACAGGGGGCCAATGAGCAGTTCTTC
CASSQDSGQGANEQFF
>TRBV19|TRBD2|NA|TRBJ2-2
TGTGCCAGTAGTGCGGGACTAGCGGTCCCCGGGGAGCTGTTTTTT
CASSAGLAVPGELFF
>TRBV7-2|TRBD1|NA|TRBJ2-7
TGTGCCAGCAGCTCTACCGGTCGACAGGGGGGTTTCTACGAGCAGTACTTC
CASSSTGRQGGFYEQYF
>TRBV7-8|NA|once|TRBJ1-1
TGTGCCAGCAGCTCCCTCGTGGGGGCGGTGGGGACTGAAGCTTTCTTT
CASSSLVGAVGTEAFF
>TRBV14|TRBD1|NA|TRBJ2-7
TGTGCCAGCAGCCACCGGACAGGCCGCTACGAGCAGTACTTC
CASSHRTGRYEQYF
>TRBV6-1|TRBD1|once|TRBJ1-2
TGTGCCAGCAGTGAAGCAGTAGGGACAGGGGTTGGCTACACCTTC
CASSEAVGTGVGYTF
>TRBV9|TRBD2|NA|TRBJ2-5
TGTGCCAGCAGTGCCCATGAGGGCGGGAGGCGGAAGACCCAGTACTTC
CASSAHEGGRRKTQYF
>TRBV9|TRBD2|NA|TRBJ2-3
TGTGCCAGCAGCGCACTAGCGGGGCTCACAGATACGCAGTATTTT
CASSALAGLTDTQYF
>TRBV4-1|NA|NA|TRBJ2-7
TGCGCCAGCAGCCAAGATCTTGTCAGGGGCCTCGACTACGAGCAGTACTTC
CASSQDLVRGLDYEQYF
>TRBV7-9|TRBD2|NA|TRBJ2-7
TGTGCCAGCAGCCTTCCCGGGACTAGCTACGAGCAGTACTTC
CASSLPGTSYEQYF
>TRBV19|NA|NA|TRBJ2-7
TGTGCCAGTAGCGGCTACTCCTACGAGCAGTACTTC
CASSGYSYEQYF
>TRBV18|NA|NA|TRBJ2-2
TGTGCCAGCTCACCGAGGGAAGAGCTGTTTTTT
CASSPREELFF
>TRBV2|TRBD1|NA|TRBJ2-1
TGTGCCACCTCACTCCAGGACAGGCCCTACAATGAGCAGTTCTTC
CATSLQDRPYNEQFF
>TRBV5-1|NA|few|TRBJ2-7
TGCGCCAGCAGCTCCTACGAGCAGTACTTC
CASSSYEQYF
>TRBV4-1|TRBD1|NA|TRBJ2-5
TGCGCCAGCAGCCAATTACAGGGGGCAGAGACCCAGTACTTC
CASSQLQGAETQYF
>TRBV2|NA|NA|TRBJ1-4
TGTGCCAGCAGTGAAGGAGCAGTAAATGAAAAACTGTTTTTT
CASSEGAVNEKLFF
>TRBV6-1|NA|NA|TRBJ2-7
TGTGCCAGCAGGGACAGACAGGCATCCTCATACGAGCAGTACTTC
CASRDRQASSYEQYF
>TRBV9|NA|NA|TRBJ2-7
TGTGCCAGCAGCGTAGCGGCAGGCGGCGAGCAGTACTTC
CASSVAAGGEQYF
>TRBV6-6|NA|NA|TRBJ2-5
TGTGCCAGCAGTTACATTCGGGGGCTAGAGACCCAGTACTTC
CASSYIRGLETQYF
>TRBV28|TRBD2|NA|TRBJ2-1
TGTGCCAGCAGTTTTTCTCGGGAGGGCCCGAATGAGCAGTTCTTC
CASSFSREGPNEQFF
>TRBV13|NA|NA|TRBJ2-5
TGTGCCAGCAGCCTACAAGAGACCCAGTACTTC
CASSLQETQYF